The next 15 T cell receptor beta chains were all read from a single sample in a study of OX40 agonist ivuxolimab in advanced cancers. To prepare the library, the immunoSEQ multiplex PCR assay was applied. Drawn from immuneACCESS, this table holds only the in-frame rearrangements with V and J called that TCRdb kept. Clones are partly lost; checked studies trace under half to an unresolved V gene and leave the rest unexplained. This sample holds 45,000 to 55,000 clones; about 88% were observed only once. Together, the top ten hold around 0.64% of the sample. The source material was CD4+ or CD8+ T cells sorted from blood, sampled in a trial of the OX40 agonist ivuxolimab. The receptors were gathered from an adult with an advanced solid tumor such as melanoma, head and neck, liver or kidney cancer.

This clone has just a few counts. V usage is TRBV7-8 and J usage is TRBJ2-7; 9 nucleotides line up with TRBD1. The CDR3 contains 15 residues. With 1 base clipped from V and 4 bases from J, the junction kept 5 bases outside the gene matches. Germline-derived CDR1 and CDR2 are SGHVS and FQNEAQ. In nucleotides, the CDR3 is TGTGCCAGCAGCTTAGTACAGGGGGCGCTTTACGAGCAGTACTTC. This encodes CASSLVQGALYEQYF.

This chain joins TRBV21-1 and TRBJ2-3; the table calls TRBD1, which could not be checked here. TRBV21-1 is tagged as a pseudogene. The CDR3 runs to 16 residues. CDR3 sequence: CASRQDRERKADTQYF. CDR3 in DNA: TGTGCCAGCAGACAAGACAGGGAGAGGAAGGCAGATACGCAGTATTTT.

This clone was observed a few times. The chain combines TRBV10-2 with TRBJ2-5; 8 nucleotides align to TRBD1. V trimming: 0 bases; J trimming: 4 bases; junction bases outside the gene matches: 7. CDR1 WSHSY and CDR2 SAAADI come from the germline V gene. The CDR3 is 16 amino acids. The CDR3 loop reads CASSESRTGKVETQYF. As DNA, the CDR3 is TGCGCCAGCAGTGAGTCGCGGACAGGGAAGGTAGAGACCCAGTACTTC.

The V call is TRBV7-9, the J call TRBJ2-1, with TRBD1 matching 8 bases. The CDR3 contains 12 residues. CDR1 and CDR2 (germline): SEHNR, FQNEAQ (reference sequence). V lost 2 bases to trimming and J lost 13 bases; unmatched junction nucleotides: 4. The CDR3 coding sequence is TGTGCCAGCAGCTTACCGACAGGGGCACAGTTCTTC. The encoded protein is CASSLPTGAQFF. The full variable domain, its missing parts supplied by reference TRBV7-9 and TRBJ2-1, is DTGVSQNPRHKITKRGQNVTFRCDPISEHNRLYWYRQTLGQGPEFLTYFQNEAQLEKSRLLSDRFSAERPKGSFSTLEIQRTEQGDSAMYLCASSLPTGAQFFGPGTRLTVL.

The gene calls are TRBV4-1 and TRBJ1-1; D perhaps matches TRBD1 (5 bases). This CDR3 is built from 15 residues. Trimming took 0 bases from V and 2 from J, leaving 10 bases between them. Germline V gene lookup returns CDR1 MGHRA and CDR2 YSYEKL. DNA for the CDR3: TGCGCCAGCAGCCAAGATTTTAGGGGAAACACTGAAGCTTTCTTT. Amino acid sequence: CASSQDFRGNTEAFF.

The J gene is TRBJ2-1, the V gene TRBV18; D is perhaps TRBD2 (6 bases). From germline, CDR1 is KGHSH and CDR2 LQKENI. CDR3 size: 16 residues. V lost 4 bases and J 6 bases, leaving 19 bases between the germline ends. The CDR3 here is CASSRQTSPPGNEQFF. As DNA, the CDR3 is TGTGCCAGCTCACGCCAGACTAGTCCGCCAGGCAATGAGCAGTTCTTC. The entire variable domain, with the rest obtained from reference TRBV18 and TRBJ2-1, is as follows: NAGVMQNPRHLVRRRGQEARLRCSPMKGHSHVYWYRQLPEEGLKFMVYLQKENIIDESGMPKERFSAEFPKEGPSILRIQQVVRGDSAAYFCASSRQTSPPGNEQFFGPGTRLTVL.

This chain joins TRBV9 and TRBJ2-5; TRBD2 agrees at 13 bases. The length of the CDR3 is 23 residues. Germline-derived CDR1 and CDR2 are SGDLS and YYNGEE. Germline trimming cut 1 base from V and 0 bases from J; bases unmatched to any gene: 21. CDR3 DNA sequence: TGTGCCAGCAGCGTATCCCCCGGGACAGGTGGGACTAGCGGGGCGCGGTACCAAGAGACCCAGTACTTC. This encodes CASSVSPGTGGTSGARYQETQYF.

The chain uses TRBV5-8 and TRBJ2-1; a possible D gene is TRBD1 (5 bases). This CDR3 spans 15 amino acids. Germline V lookup: CDR1 SGHTS, CDR2 YDEGEE. V dropped 4 bases and J dropped 2 bases, with 13 bases sitting between them. Written as DNA, the CDR3 is TGTGCCAGCAGCACAGAAAGGGGCCCCTACAATGAGCAGTTCTTC. As protein: CASSTERGPYNEQFF.

This chain joins TRBV29-1 and TRBJ2-1; D is unclear. Trimming shortened V by 2 bases and J by 15 bases, and 14 bases separated the two germline ends. The CDR3 has 11 amino acids. Germline loops: CDR1 SQVTM, CDR2 ANQGSEA. The DNA for the CDR3 is TGCAGCGTTGAAAGAGACCAGTTGGGGTTCTTC. It yields the protein CSVERDQLGFF.

The rearrangement uses TRBV10-3 and TRBJ2-7; no clear D gene. CDR1 ENHRY and CDR2 SYGVKD come from the germline V gene. The CDR3 spans 13 residues. Trimming stripped 10 bases from V and 6 bases from J, with 19 bases between. The CDR3 loop is CASGPNQSLEQYF. The CDR3 bases are TGTGCCAGCGGACCGAACCAGTCCCTCGAGCAGTACTTC.

This clone was seen just once. The V call is TRBV7-9, the J call TRBJ2-5; D is possibly TRBD1 (5 bases). The germline CDR1 and CDR2 sequences are SEHNR and FQNEAQ (reference sequence). Trimming left V 11 bases short and J 5 bases short, with 15 bases between. The CDR3 covers 12 residues. The CDR3, as DNA: TGTGCCGGATCCCCAGGGCGCGAGACCCAGTACTTC. Protein sequence: CAGSPGRETQYF.

This chain connects TRBV2 to TRBJ1-2; 8 bases fit TRBD1. The CDR3 is made up of 15 amino acids. Germline CDR1 is SNHLY and CDR2 is FYNNEI. V lost 8 bases and J lost 3; bases outside the gene matches: 11. CDR3 sequence reads: CASGGQEKGYYGYTF. In DNA, the CDR3 is TGTGCCAGCGGGGGACAGGAGAAGGGTTACTATGGCTACACCTTC. Complete variable domain (other parts from reference TRBV2 and TRBJ1-2): EPEVTQTPSHQVTQMGQEVILRCVPISNHLYFYWYRQILGQKVEFLVSFYNNEISEKSEIFDDQFSVERPDGSNFTLKIRSTKLEDSAMYFCASGGQEKGYYGYTFGSGTRLTVV.

This chain links TRBV28 with TRBJ2-5, with 7 bases that match TRBD1. CDR1 and CDR2 (germline): MDHEN, SYDVKM. The CDR3 sequence is 14 residues long. The V segment lost 7 bases and the J segment 4 bases; nucleotides outside the gene matches: 9. CDR3 bases: TGTGCCAGCACCCTCACAGGGGTTAGAGAGACCCAGTACTTC. It is translated as CASTLTGVRETQYF.

The chain has TRBV27 and TRBJ2-7; no clear D gene. V was trimmed by 6 bases and J by 7 bases, leaving 13 bases between them. Germline CDR1 is MNHEY and CDR2 is SMNVEV (reference sequence). The length of the CDR3 is 12 residues. CDR3 protein: CASSPGWGEQYF. The CDR3 nucleotides read TGTGCCAGCAGCCCCGGGTGGGGAGAGCAGTACTTC.

The chain links TRBV30 to TRBJ1-5, with TRBD1 matching over 8 bases. Losses at the gene ends were 3 bases for V and 6 bases for J; bases not matched to a gene: 10. CDR3 size: 15 residues. Germline V CDR1 and CDR2: GTSNPN, SVGIG (reference sequence). CDR3: CAWSEPDREGQPQHF. Written as DNA, the CDR3 is TGTGCCTGGAGCGAGCCGGACAGGGAGGGTCAGCCCCAGCATTTT.